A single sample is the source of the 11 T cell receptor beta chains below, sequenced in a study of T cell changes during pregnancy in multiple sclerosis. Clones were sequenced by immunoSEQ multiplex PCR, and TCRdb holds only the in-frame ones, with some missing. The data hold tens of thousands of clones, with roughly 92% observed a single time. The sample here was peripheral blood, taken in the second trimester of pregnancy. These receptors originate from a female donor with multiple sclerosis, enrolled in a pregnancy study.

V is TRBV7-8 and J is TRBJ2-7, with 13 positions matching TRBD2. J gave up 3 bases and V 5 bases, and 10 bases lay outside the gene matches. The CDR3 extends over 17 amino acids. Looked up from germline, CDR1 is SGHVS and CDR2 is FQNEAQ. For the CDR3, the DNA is TGTGCCAGCAGCCTCTGGGGACTAGCGGGGCCGTTCTACGAGCAGTACTTC. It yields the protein CASSLWGLAGPFYEQYF.

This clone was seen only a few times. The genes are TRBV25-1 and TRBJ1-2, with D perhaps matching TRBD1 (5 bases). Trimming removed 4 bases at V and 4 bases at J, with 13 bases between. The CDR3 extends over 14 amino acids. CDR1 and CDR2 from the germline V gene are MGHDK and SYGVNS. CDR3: CASSASTVLYGYTF. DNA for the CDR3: TGTGCCAGCAGTGCCTCGACAGTTCTCTATGGCTACACCTTC.

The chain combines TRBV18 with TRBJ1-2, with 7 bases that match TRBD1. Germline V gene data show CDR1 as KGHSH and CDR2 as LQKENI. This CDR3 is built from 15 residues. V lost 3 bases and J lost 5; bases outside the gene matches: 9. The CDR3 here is CASSPNGDSRYGYTF. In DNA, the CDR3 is TGTGCCAGCTCACCGAACGGGGACAGCCGATATGGCTACACCTTC.

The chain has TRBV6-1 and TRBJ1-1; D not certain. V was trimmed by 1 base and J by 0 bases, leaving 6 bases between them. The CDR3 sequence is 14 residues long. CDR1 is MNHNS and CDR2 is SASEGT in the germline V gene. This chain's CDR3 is CASSEDNMNTEAFF. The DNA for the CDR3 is TGTGCCAGCAGTGAAGACAATATGAACACTGAAGCTTTCTTT.

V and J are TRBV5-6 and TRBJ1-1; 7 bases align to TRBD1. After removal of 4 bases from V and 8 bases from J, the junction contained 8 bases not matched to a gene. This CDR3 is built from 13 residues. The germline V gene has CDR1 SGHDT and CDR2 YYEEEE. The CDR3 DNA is TGTGCCAGCAGCCCCTCCGACAGGGAAGAAGCTTTCTTT. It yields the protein CASSPSDREEAFF. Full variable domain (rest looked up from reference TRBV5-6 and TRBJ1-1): DAGVTQSPTHLIKTRGQQVTLRCSPKSGHDTVSWYQQALGQGPQFIFQYYEEEERQRGNFPDRFSGHQFPNYSSELNVNALLLGDSALYLCASSPSDREEAFFGQGTRLTVV.

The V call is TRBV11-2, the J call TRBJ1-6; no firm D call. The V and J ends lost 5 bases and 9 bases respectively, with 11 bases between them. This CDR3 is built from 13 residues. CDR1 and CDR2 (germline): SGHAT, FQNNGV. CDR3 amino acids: CASSLLSISPLHF. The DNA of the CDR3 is TGTGCCAGCAGCCTCCTTTCTATTTCACCCCTCCACTTT.

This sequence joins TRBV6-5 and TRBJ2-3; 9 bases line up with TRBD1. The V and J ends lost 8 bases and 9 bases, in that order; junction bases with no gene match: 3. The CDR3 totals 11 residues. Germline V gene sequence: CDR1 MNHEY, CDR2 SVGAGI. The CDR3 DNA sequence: TGTGCCAGCTGGGACAGGGAGACGCAGTATTTT. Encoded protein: CASWDRETQYF.

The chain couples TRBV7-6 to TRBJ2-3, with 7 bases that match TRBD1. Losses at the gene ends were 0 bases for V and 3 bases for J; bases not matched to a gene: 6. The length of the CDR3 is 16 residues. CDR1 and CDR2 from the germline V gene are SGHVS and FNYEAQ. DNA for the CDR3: TGTGCCAGCAGCTTAGCGACGGGACAGTTAACAGATACGCAGTATTTT. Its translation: CASSLATGQLTDTQYF.

In nucleotides, the CDR3 is TGCAGCGTTGTTCTCGGGGATACTGAAGCTTTCTTT. Translation: CSVVLGDTEAFF. This chain uses TRBV29-1 with TRBJ1-1, with D unclear. The CDR3 covers 12 residues. From germline, CDR1 is SQVTM and CDR2 ANQGSEA. V lost 4 bases and J lost 5, with 11 bases in between.

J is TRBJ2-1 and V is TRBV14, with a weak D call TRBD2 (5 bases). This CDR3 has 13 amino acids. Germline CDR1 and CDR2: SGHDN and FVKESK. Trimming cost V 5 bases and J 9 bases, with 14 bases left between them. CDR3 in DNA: TGTGCCAGCAGCTTGGACTGGACGGTTGAGCAGTTCTTC. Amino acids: CASSLDWTVEQFF.

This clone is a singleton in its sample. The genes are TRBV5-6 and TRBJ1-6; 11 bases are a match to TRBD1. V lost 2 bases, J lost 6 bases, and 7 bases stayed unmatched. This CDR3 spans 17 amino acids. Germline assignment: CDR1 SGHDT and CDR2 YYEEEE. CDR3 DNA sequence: TGTGCCAGCAGCTTACCGTCCGGGACAGGGGGTAATTCACCCCTCCACTTT. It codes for CASSLPSGTGGNSPLHF.